Listed here are 28 T cell receptor beta chains from one sample, sequenced in a study of CD8+CD57+ T cells in acquired aplastic anemia. The study profiled TCR beta VDJ and CDR3 using genomic DNA as template. TCRdb used MiXCR to reprocess the reads, holding one entry per CDR3 protein. Among around 130,000 distinct CDR3 sequences listed, 48% were seen once. Material: sorted CD4+, CD8+, or CD8+CD57+ T cells (not recorded which) from PBMCs. These receptors originate from a human donor in good health, serving as a control.

Points on this clonotype: An end of the junction differs from the germline gene, which may be a read error. The chain has TRBV24-1 and TRBJ1-3; D not certain. CDR1 KGHDR and CDR2 SFDVKD come from the germline V gene. The CDR3 runs 11 residues. The CDR3 spells CATSTGNTIYF. CDR3 coding DNA: TGTGCCACCAGTACCGGAAACACCATATACTTT.

The rearrangement links TRBV19 to TRBJ2-7; 10 nucleotides line up with TRBD2. This CDR3 has 13 residues. V lost 4 bases and J lost 7; bases outside the gene matches: 4. From germline, CDR1 is LNHDA and CDR2 SQIVND (reference sequence). CDR3 loop: CASSKGLAWEQYF. As DNA, the CDR3 is TGTGCCAGTAGTAAGGGACTAGCGTGGGAGCAGTACTTC. Full variable domain (rest looked up from reference TRBV19 and TRBJ2-7): DGGITQSPKYLFRKEGQNVTLSCEQNLNHDAMYWYRQDPGQGLRLIYYSQIVNDFQKGDIAEGYSVSREKKESFPLTVTSAQKNPTAFYLCASSKGLAWEQYFGPGTRLTVT.

The chain employs TRBV12-3 or TRBV12-4 and TRBJ2-5; no reliable D call. CDR3 length: 12 residues. Trimming took 3 bases from V and 5 from J, leaving 7 bases between them. The CDR3 sequence: CASSLQLETQYF. As DNA, the CDR3 is TGTGCCAGCAGTTTGCAATTGGAGACCCAGTACTTC.

This clonotype appeared many times. The V call is TRBV11-2, the J call TRBJ1-2, with 7 bases identical to TRBD1. The trim removed 5 bases at V and 6 bases at J, leaving 9 bases unmatched. The germline V gene has CDR1 SGHAT and CDR2 FQNNGV. The CDR3 has 14 amino acids. The CDR3 reads CASSPRLTGNGYTF. In DNA form, the CDR3 reads TGTGCCAGCAGCCCTCGCTTGACAGGGAATGGCTACACCTTC.

With regard to this clonotype: Being one base from a much bigger clone, this may be a read error. The V gene is TRBV12-3 or TRBV12-4, the J gene TRBJ1-4, with a weak D call TRBD1 (5 bases). The CDR3 has 14 amino acids. CDR3 in DNA: TGTGCCAGCAGTTTACGGGGGGAAAGTGAAAAACTGCTTTTT. Translating it yields CASSLRGESEKLLF.

Only a few counts were recorded for this clonotype. V gene TRBV15 combines with J gene TRBJ1-1; D call uncertain. Per germline, CDR1 LNHNV and CDR2 YYDKDF (reference sequence). V dropped 0 bases and J dropped 7 bases, with 12 bases sitting between them. The CDR3 is 14 residues long. The CDR3 DNA is TGTGCCACCAGCAGAGAGGTAGGGAAGGGTGAAGCTTTCTTT. Its translation is CATSREVGKGEAFF.

This clonotype was counted many times. This chain joins TRBV10-3 and TRBJ2-2; D not certain. The CDR3 runs 14 residues. With 8 bases removed from V and 5 bases from J, the gap between germline ends came to 15 bases. Germline V gene sequence: CDR1 ENHRY, CDR2 SYGVKD. DNA for the CDR3: TGTGCCATCCGCTCGGGTGTAGGGACCGGGGAGCTGTTTTTT. Translating gives CAIRSGVGTGELFF.

This chain links TRBV7-2 with TRBJ2-7; TRBD2 aligns across 10 bases. The CDR3 sequence is 15 residues long. V lost 5 bases to trimming and J lost 2 bases; unmatched junction nucleotides: 6. In germline, CDR1 is SGHTA, CDR2 FQGNSA. The CDR3 sequence: CASSPGTSAAYEQYF. The CDR3 DNA reads TGTGCCAGCAGCCCCGGGACTAGCGCCGCCTACGAGCAGTACTTC.

As for this clonotype: An end of the junction differs from the germline gene, which may be a read error. The chain combines TRBV11-1 with TRBJ2-3, with 10 bases aligning to TRBD2. Germline CDR1 and CDR2: SGHAT and FQDESV (reference sequence). This CDR3 spans 19 amino acids. The CDR3 reads CASSLVRASGGRSTDTQYF. The CDR3 DNA sequence: TGTGCCAGCAGCTTAGTCCGGGCTAGCGGGGGCCGAAGCACTGATACGCAGTATTTT.

The chain is built from TRBV6-2 or TRBV6-3 and TRBJ1-5; TRBD1 matches 7 bases. Germline V gene data show CDR1 as MNHEY and CDR2 as SVGEGT. V was pared by 8 bases and J by 7 bases, with 11 bases of the junction left unmatched. The CDR3 is 14 residues long. CDR3 in amino acids: CASAGGQIIQPQHF. Here the CDR3 DNA reads TGTGCCAGCGCAGGGGGTCAAATAATCCAGCCCCAGCATTTT.

The chain links TRBV2 to TRBJ2-5; TRBD2 matches 11 bases. Germline-derived CDR1 and CDR2 are SNHLY and FYNNEI. There are 18 residues in the CDR3. The V and J ends lost 3 bases and 5 bases, in that order; junction bases with no gene match: 14. The CDR3 reads CASSDGPYTTSGAETQYF. CDR3 nucleotides: TGTGCCAGCAGTGACGGCCCATACACGACTAGCGGGGCGGAGACCCAGTACTTC.

This clonotype has just a few counts. This may arise from a read error, as a much more abundant clone is one base away. The chain combines TRBV7-3 with TRBJ2-1; 8 bases match TRBD2. In germline, CDR1 is SGHTA, CDR2 FQGTGA. The V and J ends lost 2 bases and 8 bases, in that order; junction bases with no gene match: 11. The CDR3 length is 16 residues. CDR3 sequence: CASSLLYGGAGDEQFF. The CDR3, as DNA: TGTGCCAGCAGCTTACTCTACGGGGGGGCCGGGGATGAGCAGTTCTTC. Based on the CDR3 plus reference TRBV7-3 and TRBJ2-1, the full variable domain is GAGVSQTPSNKVTEKGKYVELRCDPISGHTALYWYRQSLGQGPEFLIYFQGTGAADDSGLPNDRFFAVRPEGSVSTLKIQRTERGDSAVYLCASSLLYGGAGDEQFFGPGTRLTVL.

V and J are TRBV10-2 and TRBJ1-2; a possible D gene is TRBD1 (6 bases). CDR1 WSHSY and CDR2 SAAADI come from the germline V gene. This CDR3 region has 14 residues. Trimming pared 4 bases from V and 8 bases from J, leaving 17 bases between. The CDR3 protein is CASSVSRGQSGYTF. CDR3 nucleotides: TGCGCCAGCAGTGTCAGCAGGGGTCAGTCGGGCTACACCTTC.

In its sample, this clonotype was seen many times. The V and J genes are TRBV7-2 and TRBJ2-2, with a weak D call TRBD1 (8 bases). In germline, CDR1 is SGHTA, CDR2 FQGNSA. The V gene lost 4 bases and the J gene lost 6 bases, with 15 bases spanning the gap. This CDR3 has 15 amino acids. The CDR3 region is CASSSGQGGAGELFF. The CDR3 DNA reads TGTGCCAGCAGCTCCGGACAGGGAGGGGCCGGGGAGCTGTTTTTT.

The chain has TRBV19 and TRBJ2-7; the D call may be TRBD1 or TRBD2 (5 bases each). Trimming took off 4 bases at V and 0 bases at J, with 22 bases between the two ends. This CDR3 is built from 18 residues. Germline values: CDR1 LNHDA, CDR2 SQIVND (reference sequence). CDR3 sequence (DNA): TGTGCCAGTAGTACCCTCGGGGACGGATATACGAGCTCCTACGAGCAGTACTTC. It is translated as CASSTLGDGYTSSYEQYF.

The genes are TRBV10-3 and TRBJ1-1; TRBD1 matches 10 bases. After removal of 8 bases from V and 2 bases from J, the junction contained 11 bases not matched to a gene. This CDR3 has 16 amino acids. CDR1 ENHRY and CDR2 SYGVKD come from the germline V gene. The CDR3 nucleotides are TGTGCCATCGGCACGACAGGGGGCTCTGGAAACACTGAAGCTTTCTTT. Translated: CAIGTTGGSGNTEAFF.

The chain links TRBV4-2 to TRBJ2-1, with TRBD2 as a possible D gene (6 bases). Germline CDR1 and CDR2: LGHNA and YNFKEQ. The V gene lost 0 bases and the J gene lost 7 bases, with 16 bases spanning the gap. The CDR3 sequence is 16 residues long. The DNA for the CDR3 is TGTGCCAGCAGCCAAGACGGCCGCGGGACGGTTAATGAGCAGTTCTTC. Translation gives CASSQDGRGTVNEQFF.

A remark on this clonotype: The junction does not match germline at one end; this may be a read error. J is TRBJ2-5 and V is TRBV2; tentatively, D is TRBD2 (6 bases). This CDR3 is 15 amino acids long. Germline CDR1 reads SNHLY; CDR2 reads FYNNEI. CDR3 in amino acids: CVSSAMEGSWETQYF. The CDR3 bases are TGTGTCAGCAGTGCTATGGAGGGGTCCTGGGAGACCCAGTACTTC.

This clonotype was observed a single time. One end of the junction varies from germline; a read error may be responsible. The V call is TRBV7-9, the J call TRBJ2-7; 7 bases fit TRBD1. Germline V gives CDR1 SEHNR, CDR2 FQNEAQ (reference sequence). The CDR3 extends over 12 amino acids. This chain's CDR3 is CASKGTAYEQYF. The DNA of the CDR3 is TGCGCCAGCAAAGGGACAGCCTACGAGCAGTACTTC.

This clonotype was found once. The gene calls are TRBV2 and TRBJ1-5; D is unresolved. Trimming took off 4 bases at V and 3 bases at J, with 7 bases between the two ends. The germline V gene encodes CDR1 SNHLY and CDR2 FYNNEI. The CDR3 covers 13 residues. CDR3 sequence: CASSVRNNQPQHF. CDR3 sequence (DNA): TGTGCCAGCAGTGTTCGGAACAATCAGCCCCAGCATTTT.

This clonotype appeared many times. The J gene is TRBJ2-1, the V gene TRBV6-1, with D unresolved. Looked up from germline, CDR1 is MNHNS and CDR2 is SASEGT. This CDR3 contains 12 residues. Between the trimmed V and J ends, which lost 1 base and 13 bases, there was a span of 11 bases. The CDR3 loop is CASSEVDSLQFF. In DNA form, the CDR3 reads TGTGCCAGCAGTGAAGTTGATAGCTTACAGTTCTTC.

J is TRBJ1-5 and V is TRBV7-9; 10 bases align to TRBD1. The CDR3 sequence is 13 residues long. Germline loops: CDR1 SEHNR, CDR2 FQNEAQ (reference sequence). The V gene end was trimmed by 5 bases and the J gene end by 7 bases; junction bases not matched to a gene: 2. The CDR3 sequence: CASSRDRGQPQHF. In nucleotides, the CDR3 is TGTGCCAGCAGCCGGGACAGGGGACAGCCCCAGCATTTT.

V and J are TRBV19 and TRBJ1-2; D is ambiguous. Trimming pared 8 bases from V and 3 bases from J, leaving 16 bases between. CDR3 length: 14 residues. From germline, CDR1 is LNHDA and CDR2 SQIVND (reference sequence). CDR3 sequence (DNA): TGTGCCAGTGTGACTTTGGGGAACTACTATGGCTACACCTTC. Its translation is CASVTLGNYYGYTF.

The chain joins TRBV5-1 to TRBJ1-6, with 10 bases fitting TRBD1. CDR1 and CDR2 from the germline V gene are SGHRS and YFSETQ. This CDR3 is built from 15 residues. V lost 2 bases, J lost 8 bases, and 4 bases stayed unmatched. The CDR3 region is CASSFRQGAYSPLHF. The CDR3 DNA reads TGCGCCAGCAGCTTTAGACAGGGGGCTTATTCACCCCTCCACTTT.

Concerning this clonotype: The conserved phenylalanine or tryptophan is not found at the CDR3 terminus, so this likely reflects a read error. The CDR3 region has the DNA TGTGCCAGCAGCGACAGATTTTATTATTCACCCCTCCACTCT. Amino acid sequence: CASSDRFYYSPLHS. The chain employs TRBV2 and TRBJ1-6, with a tentative D call TRBD1 (5 bases). Per germline, CDR1 SNHLY and CDR2 FYNNEI. The V end lost 6 bases, the J end lost 8 bases, and 14 bases lay between the germline ends. The CDR3 length is 14 residues.

This clonotype showed up just a few times. A much larger clonotype is one base distant, so this may be a read error. J is TRBJ2-2 and V is TRBV5-1; D possibly corresponds to TRBD1 (6 bases). The length of the CDR3 is 12 residues. V was cut by 5 bases and J by 5 bases, with 7 bases left in between. Germline V gene sequence: CDR1 SGHRS, CDR2 YFSETQ. This CDR3 reads CASRGQTGELFF. CDR3 DNA sequence: TGCGCCAGCAGAGGACAGACCGGGGAGCTGTTTTTT. Combining the CDR3 with reference TRBV5-1 and TRBJ2-2 gives the whole variable domain KAGVTQTPRYLIKTRGQQVTLSCSPISGHRSVSWYQQTPGQGLQFLFEYFSETQRNKGNFPGRFSGRQFSNSRSEMNVSTLELGDSALYLCASRGQTGELFFGEGSRLTVL.

On this clonotype itself: An end of the junction differs from the germline gene, which may be a read error. The V and J genes are TRBV15 and TRBJ1-1, with TRBD1 matching over 8 bases. This CDR3 has 15 amino acids. Germline CDR1 and CDR2: LNHNV and YYDKDF (reference sequence). In DNA form, the CDR3 reads TGTGCCACCAGCAGAAGGGAGACAGGGGAGACTGAAGCTCTCTTT. Amino acids: CATSRRETGETEALF.

The CDR3 DNA sequence: TGTGCCACCAGCAGAGAGAGCTCCTATAATTCACCCCTCCACTTT. This translates into CATSRESSYNSPLHF. The J gene is TRBJ1-6, the V gene TRBV15; D gene uncertain. Germline CDR1 reads LNHNV; CDR2 reads YYDKDF (reference sequence). Trimming left V 0 bases short and J 0 bases short, with 3 bases between. The CDR3 contains 15 residues.